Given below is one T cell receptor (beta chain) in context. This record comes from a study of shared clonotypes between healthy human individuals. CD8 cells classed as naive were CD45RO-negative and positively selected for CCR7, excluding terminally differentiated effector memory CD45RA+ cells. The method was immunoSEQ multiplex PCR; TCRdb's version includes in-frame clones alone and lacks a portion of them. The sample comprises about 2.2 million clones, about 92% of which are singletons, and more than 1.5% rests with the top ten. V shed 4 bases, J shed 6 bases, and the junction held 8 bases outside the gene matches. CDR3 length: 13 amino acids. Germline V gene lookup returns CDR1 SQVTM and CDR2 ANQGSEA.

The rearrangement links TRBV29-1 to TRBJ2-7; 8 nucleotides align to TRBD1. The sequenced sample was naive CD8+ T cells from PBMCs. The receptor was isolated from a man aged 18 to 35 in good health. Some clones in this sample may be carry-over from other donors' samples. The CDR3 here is CSVGTGLTGEQYF. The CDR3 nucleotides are TGCAGCGTTGGGACAGGGTTAACGGGCGAGCAGTACTTC.